The subject of this entry is one T cell receptor beta chain. This receptor's antigen is unknown. Per-base quality was not reported, and no clone a single base away is much larger than it. The sample originates from a study of shared clonotypes between healthy human individuals (dated by TCRdb to 2019 to 2021). At the level of the whole study: The cohort included a few men and a couple of women between 18 and 49 years of age. Per donor, three plates each were used for CD4 naive and CD4 memory, two for CD8 naive, and one for CD8 memory. To estimate repertoire size and how much clonotypes are shared between individuals, the study performed deep sequencing of blood TCR repertoires from roughly five healthy adults. Libraries were prepared and TCR repertoires were sequenced by different laboratories using diverse techniques, in order to increase sequencing depth and limit assay-specific biases. Leukapheresis yielded between about 0.9 and 9 billion PBMCs per donor. What the work shows at the level of the full study, not this receptor alone: Even with the large sequencing depth, rarefaction of the sorted-subset datasets indicated that sequencing was incomplete. Compared with non-shared clonotypes, the clonotypes found in all four sorted-subset donors had higher generation probabilities. Across a handful of donors, 4.5% to 6.5% of naive CD4, around 3.3% of naive CD8, 2.3% of memory CD4, and approximately 0.4% of memory CD8 clonotypes were shared. Pairwise subsampling indicated that sequencing depth was expected to affect the degree of clonotype sharing among donors. Sampling was limited to blood, and TCR repertoires in tissue likely differ from TCR repertoires in blood. Naive subsets generally had larger estimated clonotype richness than memory subsets did. Because the study included only a small number of donors, the genetic and exposure-history diversity represented was limited.

Using the deep immunoSEQ assay, multiplex PCR amplified TCR CDR3 regions from genomic DNA. Extracted genomic DNA from each cell subset was spread evenly across all wells of several immunoSEQ 96-well plates, with each plate serving as a replicate. For sorted subsets, each replicate PCR was loaded with 200 ng genomic DNA, equivalent to 25,000 to 30,000 T cell genomes. The purified libraries were quantified using a Qubit 3.0 fluorometer, sized with a Bioanalyzer 2100, and then quantified again using the KAPA Library Quantification kit. A separate single-read 150-cycle Illumina NextSeq 550 flow cell was used to sequence each immunoSEQ 96-well plate. Turning to the authors' computational methods: Because only junctional sequences without quality scores were contained in the immunoSEQ output, filtering matching that applied to full-length reads could not be performed. Sequences were annotated with PyIR, a Python wrapper for IgBLAST v1.9, and V/J genes and CDR3 were assigned using IMGT germline references. Reads were removed for weak V/J assignments (E-value above 1e-6), missing CDR3, stop codons, out-of-frame junctions, or ambiguous translated residues. A V3J clonotype was defined by an identical inferred V gene, J gene, and CDR3 amino acid sequence. The percentage overlap between two repertoires was calculated by dividing the number of shared unique clonotypes by the size of the smaller repertoire. Repertoire richness was assessed with RTK rarefaction, the Chao1 estimator, and Recon v2.1 estimates of unobserved clonotypes. For all TCRbeta clonotypes obtained by the gDNA method from four donors, generation probabilities were computed with OLGA. TCRdb provides this immuneACCESS table in a form limited to in-frame rearrangements. Some clones are lacking; in checked studies, under half of them reflect an unresolved V gene, and why the rest are absent is not known. The D gene and trimming were derived from the DNA, and the V and J assignments and clone size from that table. This sample gives roughly 320,000 clones in total; around 86% of them show up just once. The leading ten clones occupy 15% to 20% of the sample.

Deletion took 3 bases off V and 5 bases off J, with a span of 22 bases between the germline ends. From the cysteine through the phenylalanine, the CDR3 covers 18 amino acids. The only DNA kept is the CDR3, 54 bases in frame from the first base. Per the germline V gene, ENHRY is the CDR1 and SYGVKD is the CDR2. Donors were healthy HIV-negative adults with no recently reported acute infections or vaccinations. Every donor was a Caucasian adult living in Nashville, Tennessee, USA. The CD8 memory samples were a combination of magnetically selected CD45RO+ cells and CCR7-negative CD45RA+ effector memory (TemRA) cells. After blood collection by leukapheresis, PBMCs were isolated using Ficoll-Histopaque density gradient centrifugation and then cryopreserved in the vapor phase of liquid nitrogen. Purity and quantity of every magnetically sorted T cell population were checked by analytical flow cytometry. Genomic DNA was isolated from every sorted fraction and measured by UV absorbance on a Nanodrop 2000c.

This clonotype was sampled from a man between 18 and 35 years old in good health. The sequenced sample was memory CD8+ T cells sorted from blood. The cell subset or site label for this specimen denotes: CD45RO+ cells pooled with CCR7-negative TemRA cells. The V and J genes are TRBV10-3 and TRBJ1-4; the D gene is perhaps TRBD1, from 6 matching bases. The base sequence is TGTGCCATCAGTGACCCCCTGGGGGGCGCGGGGCCGAATGAAAAACTGTTTTTT. It encodes CAISDPLGGAGPNEKLFF.